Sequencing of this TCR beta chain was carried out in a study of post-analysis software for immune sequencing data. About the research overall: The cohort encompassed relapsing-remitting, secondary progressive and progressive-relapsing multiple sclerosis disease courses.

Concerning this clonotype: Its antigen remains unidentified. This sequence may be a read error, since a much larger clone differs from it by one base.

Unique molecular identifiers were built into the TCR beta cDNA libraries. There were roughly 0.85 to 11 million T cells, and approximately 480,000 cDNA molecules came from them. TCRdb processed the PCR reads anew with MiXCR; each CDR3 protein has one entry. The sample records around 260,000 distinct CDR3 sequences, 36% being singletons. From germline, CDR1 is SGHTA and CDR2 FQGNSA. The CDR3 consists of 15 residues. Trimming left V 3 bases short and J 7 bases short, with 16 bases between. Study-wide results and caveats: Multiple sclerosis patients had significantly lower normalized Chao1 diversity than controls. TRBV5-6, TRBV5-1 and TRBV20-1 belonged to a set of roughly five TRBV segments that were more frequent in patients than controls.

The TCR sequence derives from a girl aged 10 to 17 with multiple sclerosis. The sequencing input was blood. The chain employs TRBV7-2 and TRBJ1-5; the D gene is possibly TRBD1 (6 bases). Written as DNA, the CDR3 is TGTGCCAGCAGCTTTGGTAGGGGGAGCGACCAGCCCCAGCATTTT. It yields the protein CASSFGRGSDQPQHF.